This TCR beta chain was documented in a study of cytomegalovirus exposure and HLA in healthy donors. Turning to the study itself: According to later analysis, the same platform produced the approximately 120 validation and over 600 first-cohort repertoires.

The V gene end was trimmed by 8 bases and the J gene end by 4 bases; junction bases not matched to a gene: 5. CDR3 length: 13 residues. CDR1 is MDHEN, CDR2 SYDVKM, per germline. This clone came up once. Its antigen is not known. The table came from immunoSEQ multiplex PCR; TCRdb's copy has only in-frame clones and leaves some out. The profile shows about 64,000 clones, just over 90% of them singletons. Study observations and caveats: A later analysis found first-cohort TCR clusters tended to co-occur in the approximately 110 validation repertoires.

The clonotype originates from a woman younger than 30 in good health and CMV-seronegative. V usage is TRBV28 and J usage is TRBJ2-1; 7 positions agree with TRBD2. The specimen was PBMCs. DNA for the CDR3: TGTGCCAGCGGGGGGGTTGGATACAATGAGCAGTTCTTC. Its protein product is CASGGVGYNEQFF.